What follows are 11 T cell receptor beta chains derived from one specimen sequenced in a study of T cells in Graves' hyperthyroidism and ophthalmopathy. Amplification of TCR beta CDR3 regions was performed using RNA transcripts as template. RT-PCR in the first round (using the HTBI primer set) targeted the TCR CDR3. TCRdb reanalysed the multiplex PCR reads using MiXCR and keeps one entry per CDR3 protein. The sample lists 500,000 to 650,000 distinct CDR3 sequences; under 20% were seen once. Sequenced material: blood. The receptors come from a young woman with Graves' ophthalmopathy.

The table lists this clonotype with many counts. The CDR3 loop is CASSLESSYNEQFF. The CDR3 bases are TGTGCCAGCAGCCTGGAAAGCTCCTACAATGAGCAGTTCTTC. The V and J genes are TRBV2 and TRBJ2-1; D not resolved. The germline gives CDR1 SNHLY, CDR2 FYNNEI. The CDR3 contains 14 residues. The V gene lost 6 bases and the J gene lost 0 bases, with 9 bases spanning the gap. The entire variable domain, with the rest obtained from reference TRBV2 and TRBJ2-1, is as follows: EPEVTQTPSHQVTQMGQEVILRCVPISNHLYFYWYRQILGQKVEFLVSFYNNEISEKSEIFDDQFSVERPDGSNFTLKIRSTKLEDSAMYFCASSLESSYNEQFFGPGTRLTVL.

This clonotype was recorded many times. The V call is TRBV6-1, the J call TRBJ2-2; D unclear. The CDR3 is 15 residues long. Trimming removed 2 bases from V and 8 bases from J, with 15 bases in between. Looked up from germline, CDR1 is MNHNS and CDR2 is SASEGT. For the CDR3, the DNA is TGTGCCAGCAGTGAATTGGTCGCTTCGGCTGGGGAGCTGTTTTTT. Translating gives CASSELVASAGELFF.

The sample holds many counts of this clonotype. This sequence joins TRBV6-1 and TRBJ1-5; tentatively, D is TRBD1 (6 bases). Germline V lookup: CDR1 MNHNS, CDR2 SASEGT. CDR3 length: 16 amino acids. V lost 2 bases and J 4 bases, leaving 15 bases between the germline ends. CDR3 in amino acids: CASSEFPGDANQPQHF. The CDR3 coding sequence is TGTGCCAGCAGTGAATTCCCAGGGGACGCAAATCAGCCCCAGCATTTT.

This clonotype has a count of ten or more. The chain carries TRBV13 and TRBJ2-3, with D hard to call. CDR1 and CDR2 from the germline V gene are PRHDT and FYEKMQ (reference sequence). V was trimmed by 3 bases and J by 1 base, leaving 8 bases between them. The CDR3 consists of 14 residues. As DNA, the CDR3 is TGTGCCAGCAGCTTGCCAGTTCGCACAGATACGCAGTATTTT. Amino acid sequence: CASSLPVRTDTQYF.

This clonotype was seen at least ten times. The rearrangement links TRBV27 to TRBJ2-2; D is undetermined. This CDR3 contains 14 residues. V dropped 2 bases and J dropped 5 bases, with 9 bases sitting between them. Germline CDR1 and CDR2: MNHEY and SMNVEV (reference sequence). CDR3 bases: TGTGCCAGCAGTTTAAGTTTAGGGACCGGGGAGCTGTTTTTT. Translating gives CASSLSLGTGELFF.

This clonotype was picked up many times. This chain joins TRBV7-8 and TRBJ1-1; the D gene is possibly TRBD1 (6 bases). CDR1 and CDR2 from the germline V gene are SGHVS and FQNEAQ. The V gene lost 2 bases and the J gene lost 11 bases, with 21 bases spanning the gap. The CDR3 extends over 15 amino acids. CDR3 in amino acids: CASSLLAGELSMAFF. As DNA, the CDR3 is TGTGCCAGCAGCTTACTGGCAGGGGAATTGAGTATGGCTTTCTTT.

This clonotype was picked up many times. This sequence joins TRBV27 and TRBJ1-1; 7 bases are shared with TRBD1. With V trimmed by 4 bases and J by 3 bases, 5 bases remained unmatched. From germline, CDR1 is MNHEY and CDR2 SMNVEV (reference sequence). The CDR3 runs to 14 residues. The CDR3 bases are TGTGCCAGCAGTTATCAGGGGGGGCACACTGAAGCTTTCTTT. It translates to CASSYQGGHTEAFF.

A word on this clonotype: Being one base from a much bigger clone, this may be a read error. The chain couples TRBV6-5 to TRBJ1-1; TRBD1 agrees at 9 bases. Germline V gene lookup returns CDR1 MNHEY and CDR2 SVGAGI. This CDR3 comprises 15 residues. The CDR3 loop is CASSSTGGLNTEVFF. The DNA for the CDR3 is TGTGCCAGCAGTTCGACAGGGGGTTTGAACACTGAAGTTTTCTTT.

This chain uses TRBV6-2 or TRBV6-3 with TRBJ2-1; a weak D match, TRBD2 (5 bases). Germline V gene sequence: CDR1 MNHEY, CDR2 SVGEGT. V dropped 0 bases and J dropped 5 bases, with 14 bases sitting between them. The CDR3 spans 16 residues. The CDR3 nucleotides read TGTGCCAGCAGTTACTCCCTCGAAACGGGGAACAATGAGCAGTTCTTC. Translating gives CASSYSLETGNNEQFF.

This clonotype has at least ten counts. The chain employs TRBV7-9 and TRBJ2-7; D unresolved. With 6 bases removed from V and 3 bases from J, the gap between germline ends came to 6 bases. CDR1 is SEHNR and CDR2 is FQNEAQ in the germline V gene (reference sequence). The CDR3 contains 11 residues. The CDR3 region is CASSWGYEQYF. The CDR3 DNA reads TGTGCCAGCAGTTGGGGCTACGAGCAGTACTTC. The entire variable domain, with the rest obtained from reference TRBV7-9 and TRBJ2-7, is as follows: DTGVSQNPRHKITKRGQNVTFRCDPISEHNRLYWYRQTLGQGPEFLTYFQNEAQLEKSRLLSDRFSAERPKGSFSTLEIQRTEQGDSAMYLCASSWGYEQYFGPGTRLTVT.

This clonotype showed up just a few times. This rearrangement joins TRBV20-1 to TRBJ1-6, with D hard to call. In germline, CDR1 is DFQATT, CDR2 SNEGSKA (reference sequence). The CDR3 sequence is 13 residues long. V shed 6 bases and J shed 9 bases, with 15 bases lying between them. CDR3 nucleotides: TGCAGTGCCCCGGACTATTTGGGTTCACCCCTCCACTTT. This encodes CSAPDYLGSPLHF.